This T cell receptor (beta chain) was identified during a study of tumor and adjacent non-tumor tissue in lung cancer. The library came from three nested PCR rounds adapted from ARM-PCR protocols. MiXCR, run by TCRdb on the multiplex PCR reads, gives a single entry per CDR3 protein. The data hold roughly 120,000 distinct CDR3 sequences, with roughly 80% observed a single time. The CDR3 sequence is 13 residues long. Germline V gives CDR1 MNHEY, CDR2 SVGAGI. Study-wide findings and caveats: Tumor tissue had significantly higher TCR diversity than normal lung.

Note on this clonotype: The antigen remains unidentified. Germline and junction disagree at one end, which may indicate a read error.

The template was RNA from unsorted bulk tissue. The TCR originated in a woman aged 55-70 years with non-small cell lung cancer. Source material: lung tumor tissue. The V and J genes are TRBV6-5 and TRBJ1-2; D gene unclear. CDR3 sequence (DNA): TGTGCTAGCAGTTACTCGACATGGAGGGGCTACACCTTC. It yields the protein CASSYSTWRGYTF.